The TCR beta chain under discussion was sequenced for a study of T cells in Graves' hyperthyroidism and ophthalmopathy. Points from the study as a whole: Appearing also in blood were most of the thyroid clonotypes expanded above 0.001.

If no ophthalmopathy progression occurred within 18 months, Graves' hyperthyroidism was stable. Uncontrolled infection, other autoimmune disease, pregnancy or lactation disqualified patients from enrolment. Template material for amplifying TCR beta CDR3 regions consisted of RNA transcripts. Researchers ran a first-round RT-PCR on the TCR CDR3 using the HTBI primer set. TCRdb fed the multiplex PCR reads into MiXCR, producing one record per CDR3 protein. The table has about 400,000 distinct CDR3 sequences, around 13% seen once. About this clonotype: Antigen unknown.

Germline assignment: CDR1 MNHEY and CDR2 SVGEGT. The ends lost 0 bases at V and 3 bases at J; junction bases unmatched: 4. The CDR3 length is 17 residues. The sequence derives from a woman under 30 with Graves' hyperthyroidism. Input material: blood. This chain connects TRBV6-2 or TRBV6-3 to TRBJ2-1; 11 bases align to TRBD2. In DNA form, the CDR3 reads TGTGCCAGCAGTTACTCTAGCGGGAGGGCCCTCTACAATGAGCAGTTCTTC. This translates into CASSYSSGRALYNEQFF.